The 13 T cell receptor beta chains below were found in one sample sequenced in a study of OX40 agonist ivuxolimab in advanced cancers. Libraries were constructed by the immunoSEQ multiplex PCR assay. Sourced from immuneACCESS, this table was stored by TCRdb with only in-frame sequences that have V and J called. A share of the clones is absent; for the studies checked, an unresolved V gene accounts for under half, and the remainder has no known explanation. This sample is represented by tens of thousands of clones; about 79% of them were singletons. The top ten constitute roughly 1.2% of the sample. This specimen was CD4+ or CD8+ T cells sorted from blood, taken in a trial of the OX40 agonist ivuxolimab. All receptors derive from an adult with an advanced solid tumor such as melanoma, head and neck, liver or kidney cancer.

The chain carries TRBV7-9 and TRBJ2-3; the match to TRBD2 covers 7 bases. The CDR3 spans 15 residues. Per germline, CDR1 SEHNR and CDR2 FQNEAQ (reference sequence). The V and J ends lost 5 bases and 2 bases, in that order; junction bases with no gene match: 7. The CDR3 bases are TGTGCCAGCAGCGCAAGGGGAGGGAACACAGATACGCAGTATTTT. It codes for CASSARGGNTDTQYF.

The rearrangement uses TRBV11-2 and TRBJ2-1; D unresolved. Trimming cost V 0 bases and J 4 bases, with 1 base left between them. Looked up from germline, CDR1 is SGHAT and CDR2 is FQNNGV. The CDR3 is 12 amino acids. CDR3 coding DNA: TGTGCCAGCAGCTTAGAGTACAATGAGCAGTTCTTC. It specifies CASSLEYNEQFF.

This clone showed up just a few times. The chain has TRBV4-1 and TRBJ2-3; tentatively, D is TRBD1 or TRBD2 (6 bases each). Germline CDR1 and CDR2: MGHRA and YSYEKL. V was trimmed by 7 bases and J by 7 bases, leaving 24 bases between them. This CDR3 is built from 16 residues. The CDR3 nucleotides read TGCGCCAGCAAAAAAGGTCCGGGGGCTGAGGGGTATACGCAGTATTTT. Translating it yields CASKKGPGAEGYTQYF.

The sample holds one count of this clone. This rearrangement joins TRBV18 to TRBJ1-6; no firm D call. Trimming removed 3 bases at V and 10 bases at J, with 16 bases between. The CDR3 has 15 amino acids. Looked up from germline, CDR1 is KGHSH and CDR2 is LQKENI. The DNA for the CDR3 is TGTGCCAGCTCACCGGGCATACAGACCAGCTCACCCCTCCACTTT. Its protein is CASSPGIQTSSPLHF.

The CDR3 DNA is TGTGCCACCAGCAGAGATCAGGTCGTGACAGGGGCCTCTGGGGCTTTCTTT. Its translation is CATSRDQVVTGASGAFF. The chain employs TRBV15 and TRBJ1-1; 8 nucleotides match TRBD1. J lost 11 bases, V lost 0 bases, and 17 bases had no gene match. The CDR3 contains 17 residues. CDR1 LNHNV and CDR2 YYDKDF come from the germline V gene (reference sequence).

V gene TRBV4-2 combines with J gene TRBJ2-7; the match to TRBD2 covers 9 bases. The germline CDR1 and CDR2 sequences are LGHNA and YNFKEQ. The CDR3 spans 15 residues. The J segment lost 2 bases and the V segment lost 5 bases, leaving 7 bases of the junction unmatched. This CDR3 reads CASSAEAGGPYEQYF. The CDR3 region has the DNA TGTGCCAGCAGCGCGGAAGCGGGGGGTCCCTACGAGCAGTACTTC.

This chain links TRBV4-1 with TRBJ2-4, with D hard to call. Trimming left V 0 bases short and J 0 bases short, with 3 bases between. Germline CDR1 reads MGHRA; CDR2 reads YSYEKL. The CDR3 is 14 residues long. The CDR3 nucleotides are TGCGCCAGCAGCCAAGACTTAGCCAAAAACATTCAGTACTTC. Translation: CASSQDLAKNIQYF.

The chain has TRBV7-2 and TRBJ1-5; 12 nucleotides agree with TRBD1. V was clipped by 5 bases and J by 3 bases; unmatched bases: 5. From germline, CDR1 is SGHTA and CDR2 FQGNSA. The CDR3 sequence is 16 residues long. In DNA form, the CDR3 reads TGTGCCAGCAGCCTTGGGACAGGGGGCCTCAATCAGCCCCAGCATTTT. Its translation is CASSLGTGGLNQPQHF. The full variable domain, its missing parts supplied by reference TRBV7-2 and TRBJ1-5, is GAGVSQSPSNKVTEKGKDVELRCDPISGHTALYWYRQSLGQGLEFLIYFQGNSAPDKSGLPSDRFSAERTGGSVSTLTIQRTQQEDSAVYLCASSLGTGGLNQPQHFGDGTRLSIL.

DNA of the CDR3: TGTGCCAGCAGCGTTGGGGGGGCCGAAGGTACTGAAGCTTTCTTT. Protein product: CASSVGGAEGTEAFF. The rearrangement links TRBV9 to TRBJ1-1; possibly TRBD1 for D (6 bases). Between the trimmed V and J ends, which lost 2 bases and 5 bases, there was a span of 16 bases. The CDR3 totals 15 residues. From germline, CDR1 is SGDLS and CDR2 YYNGEE.

The chain couples TRBV5-1 to TRBJ2-6; D gene uncertain. This CDR3 is built from 18 residues. In germline, CDR1 is SGHRS, CDR2 YFSETQ. With 1 base removed from V and 0 bases from J, the gap between germline ends came to 14 bases. The CDR3 nucleotides are TGCGCCAGCAGCTTGATACCCCAAGGCGTCTCTGGGGCCAACGTCCTGACTTTC. Protein: CASSLIPQGVSGANVLTF.

The chain has TRBV5-4 and TRBJ2-5, with 12 bases matching TRBD2. V lost 3 bases and J lost 4; bases outside the gene matches: 7. Germline V lookup: CDR1 SGHNT, CDR2 YYREEE (reference sequence). The CDR3 totals 16 residues. The CDR3 nucleotides read TGTGCCAGCAGCTCCCTAGCGGGGGGGCCTGGAGAGACCCAGTACTTC. It yields the protein CASSSLAGGPGETQYF.

This chain uses TRBV7-2 with TRBJ2-3; D is unclear. Germline values: CDR1 SGHTA, CDR2 FQGNSA. This CDR3 spans 12 amino acids. V was shortened by 0 bases and J by 6 bases, with 4 bases between the two germline ends. The CDR3 sequence: CASSLAIDTQYF. CDR3 nucleotides: TGTGCCAGCAGCTTAGCTATCGATACGCAGTATTTT.

There are a few counts of this clone. This chain joins TRBV2 and TRBJ2-3, with TRBD1 matching 7 bases. Germline V gene lookup returns CDR1 SNHLY and CDR2 FYNNEI. This CDR3 contains 13 residues. The J segment lost 6 bases and the V segment lost 8 bases, leaving 8 bases of the junction unmatched. The CDR3: CASSTGEGDTQYF. CDR3 in DNA: TGTGCCAGCTCCACAGGGGAAGGGGATACGCAGTATTTT.